Below, one T cell receptor (delta chain) is given with its context. TCRdb's listed protein matches a much larger clone and diverges from this DNA's translation at residue 14, likely through a read error; the protein shown comes from the DNA. The data belong to a study of gamma-delta chains in newborns, infants, children. Across the study: Microbial exposure reportedly drives polyclonal innate γδ T cell expansion after birth.

CDR1 is GEAIGNYY and CDR2 is EKD in the germline V gene. This CDR3 is built from 16 residues. TCRdb repeated clone calling on the reads with CATT. This table has thousands of delta-chain clones, around 1.6% appearing once. The chain joins TRDV2 to TRDJ1; 9 bases fit TRDD3. This TCR came from a child who was a newborn, infant or young child, either healthy, febrile or measles-vaccinated (not recorded which). The sample was blood. CDR3 nucleotides: TGTGCCTGTGACTCGTACTGGGGGACCTACACCGATAAACCCATCTTT. Translating gives CACDSYWGTYTDKPIF.